The next 17 T cell receptor beta chains were all read from a single sample in a study of OX40 agonist ivuxolimab in advanced cancers. The method was immunoSEQ multiplex PCR; TCRdb's version includes in-frame clones alone and lacks a portion of them. This repertoire shows tens of thousands of clones, 88% found once; its top ten account for roughly a sixth. Here the sequenced sample was CD4+ or CD8+ T cells sorted from blood, taken in a trial of the OX40 agonist ivuxolimab. The receptors here all came from an adult with an advanced solid tumor such as melanoma, head and neck, liver or kidney cancer.

The chain recombines TRBV7-2 with TRBJ1-1; TRBD1 matches at 8 bases. Germline loops: CDR1 SGHTA, CDR2 FQGNSA. V lost 0 bases and J lost 5; bases outside the gene matches: 5. The CDR3 is made up of 15 amino acids. The CDR3 coding sequence is TGTGCCAGCAGCTTAGCCGGACAGGGTTGGACTGAAGCTTTCTTT. It translates to CASSLAGQGWTEAFF.

Points on this clone: An end of the junction does not agree with germline; a read error may underlie this. This sequence joins TRBV5-1 and TRBJ1-4; no reliable D call. The CDR3 contains 15 residues. The germline CDR1 and CDR2 sequences are SGHRS and YFSETQ. Here the CDR3 DNA reads TGCGCCAGCAGCGCCTACAGTATATCTAACGAAAAACTGTTTTTT. Its protein is CASSAYSISNEKLFF.

The chain is built from TRBV27 and TRBJ2-3, with 9 bases aligning to TRBD1. The germline gives CDR1 MNHEY, CDR2 SMNVEV (reference sequence). CDR3 size: 19 residues. The V gene end was trimmed by 1 base and the J gene end by 3 bases; junction bases not matched to a gene: 14. The CDR3 is CASSLFPPPGQGGTDTQYF. CDR3 sequence (DNA): TGTGCCAGCAGTTTATTTCCGCCTCCGGGACAGGGTGGAACAGATACGCAGTATTTT.

The chain links TRBV14 to TRBJ2-7; 11 positions match TRBD1. CDR1 and CDR2 from the germline V gene are SGHDN and FVKESK. With 1 base clipped from V and 0 bases from J, the junction kept 2 bases outside the gene matches. The CDR3 totals 16 residues. DNA of the CDR3: TGTGCCAGCAGCCAAGCCGGGACAGGGGGCTCCTACGAGCAGTACTTC. Its protein product is CASSQAGTGGSYEQYF.

The chain has TRBV5-4 and TRBJ2-5; D is possibly TRBD1 or TRBD2 (5 bases each). CDR1 is SGHNT and CDR2 is YYREEE in the germline V gene (reference sequence). CDR3 length equals 13 residues. V was pared by 2 bases and J by 6 bases, with 11 bases between. In DNA form, the CDR3 reads TGTGCCAGCAGCTTAGGGACCCCACAGACCCAGTACTTC. It yields the protein CASSLGTPQTQYF.

V usage is TRBV4-3 and J usage is TRBJ2-3; 10 nucleotides match TRBD2. The length of the CDR3 is 17 residues. Unmatched junction bases numbered 4, after V lost 0 bases and J lost 1 base. The germline V gene encodes CDR1 LGHNA and CDR2 YSLEER. The CDR3, as DNA: TGCGCCAGCAGCCAAGATTGGGGGACTAGCGGCACAGATACGCAGTATTTT. Translating it yields CASSQDWGTSGTDTQYF.

This sequence joins TRBV5-6 and TRBJ2-4; D not certain. The CDR3 totals 16 residues. Trimming cost V 2 bases and J 1 base, with 13 bases left between them. The germline gives CDR1 SGHDT, CDR2 YYEEEE. The CDR3 sequence: CASSLRPTVAKNIQYF. The CDR3 DNA is TGTGCCAGCAGCTTAAGACCCACGGTGGCCAAAAACATTCAGTACTTC.

The gene calls are TRBV2 and TRBJ2-7; TRBD2 is a possible D gene (6 bases). Looked up from germline, CDR1 is SNHLY and CDR2 is FYNNEI. The ends were cut back, 7 bases at V and 2 bases at J, with 15 bases in the middle. The length of the CDR3 is 14 residues. The chain's CDR3 is CASKSGLYTYEQYF. CDR3 bases: TGTGCCAGCAAGTCGGGACTCTATACCTACGAGCAGTACTTC. Complete variable domain (other parts from reference TRBV2 and TRBJ2-7): EPEVTQTPSHQVTQMGQEVILRCVPISNHLYFYWYRQILGQKVEFLVSFYNNEISEKSEIFDDQFSVERPDGSNFTLKIRSTKLEDSAMYFCASKSGLYTYEQYFGPGTRLTVT.

CDR3 loop: CASSLAGSGQPQHF. CDR3 coding DNA: TGTGCCAGCAGCTTAGCGGGGTCGGGTCAGCCCCAGCATTTT. The genes are TRBV7-6 and TRBJ1-5; D is undetermined. Per germline, CDR1 SGHVS and CDR2 FNYEAQ. This CDR3 is 14 amino acids long. V was cut by 0 bases and J by 6 bases, with 9 bases left in between.

This chain connects TRBV5-1 to TRBJ2-3, with TRBD2 matching 13 bases. Trimming cost V 4 bases and J 6 bases; bases outside gene matches: 11. The CDR3 length is 17 residues. Germline assignment: CDR1 SGHRS and CDR2 YFSETQ. The CDR3 DNA is TGCGCCAGCAGCGCGGGACTAGCGGGGACTTATGCCGATACGCAGTATTTT. Protein: CASSAGLAGTYADTQYF.

In its sample, this clone was seen once. The chain links TRBV7-8 to TRBJ1-2; D is unclear. The V end lost 6 bases, the J end lost 4 bases, and 12 bases lay between the germline ends. The germline CDR1 and CDR2 sequences are SGHVS and FQNEAQ. The CDR3 spans 13 residues. CDR3 loop: CASSSGNSYGYTF. The DNA for the CDR3 is TGTGCCAGCAGTTCCGGGAACTCCTATGGCTACACCTTC.

This clone was detected once. The chain uses TRBV4-1 and TRBJ1-3; tentative D call: TRBD1 (5 bases). Trimming took 0 bases from V and 0 from J, leaving 6 bases between them. CDR3 length: 15 amino acids. CDR1 and CDR2 from the germline V gene are MGHRA and YSYEKL. CDR3 loop: CASSQDRASGNTIYF. In DNA form, the CDR3 reads TGCGCCAGCAGCCAAGACAGGGCCTCTGGAAACACCATATATTTT.

The chain joins TRBV5-4 to TRBJ2-1, with 7 bases identical to TRBD1. With 4 bases clipped from V and 4 bases from J, the junction kept 5 bases outside the gene matches. CDR3 size: 14 residues. Germline CDR1 and CDR2: SGHNT and YYREEE (reference sequence). CDR3 in DNA: TGTGCCAGCAGCAAACAGGGGAGATACAATGAGCAGTTCTTC. Its translation: CASSKQGRYNEQFF.

This clone was counted only a few times. The chain joins TRBV7-6 to TRBJ2-7; 8 bases agree with TRBD1. V shed 1 base, J shed 2 bases, and the junction held 1 base outside the gene matches. This CDR3 is 14 amino acids long. From germline, CDR1 is SGHVS and CDR2 FNYEAQ. The CDR3 DNA sequence: TGTGCCAGCAGCTTAGGACAGGGGACCTACGAGCAGTACTTC. This encodes CASSLGQGTYEQYF.

The table lists this clone with a count of one. The chain couples TRBV5-4 to TRBJ1-5, with D uncertain. Germline V gene sequence: CDR1 SGHNT, CDR2 YYREEE (reference sequence). V lost 0 bases and J lost 6, with 4 bases in between. This CDR3 has 12 residues. CDR3 sequence: CASSLGAQPQHF. CDR3 DNA: TGTGCCAGCAGCTTGGGCGCTCAGCCCCAGCATTTT.

The chain recombines TRBV29-1 with TRBJ1-1; D possibly corresponds to TRBD1 (6 bases). The CDR3 has 13 amino acids. V was trimmed by 5 bases and J by 3 bases, leaving 13 bases between them. Germline V gene lookup returns CDR1 SQVTM and CDR2 ANQGSEA. The CDR3, as DNA: TGCAGCGTTTCCAACAGGGATGACACTGAAGCTTTCTTT. Its translation is CSVSNRDDTEAFF.

This rearrangement joins TRBV5-5 to TRBJ1-2; the D gene is possibly TRBD1 (5 bases). This CDR3 contains 14 residues. V was trimmed by 0 bases and J by 3 bases, leaving 9 bases between them. Germline loops: CDR1 SGHKS, CDR2 YYEKEE (reference sequence). The CDR3 loop is CASSLDGGDYGYTF. CDR3 nucleotides: TGTGCCAGCAGCTTGGATGGGGGGGACTATGGCTACACCTTC. The entire variable domain, with the rest obtained from reference TRBV5-5 and TRBJ1-2, is as follows: DAGVTQSPTHLIKTRGQQVTLRCSPISGHKSVSWYQQVLGQGPQFIFQYYEKEERGRGNFPDRFSARQFPNYSSELNVNALLLGDSALYLCASSLDGGDYGYTFGSGTRLTVV.